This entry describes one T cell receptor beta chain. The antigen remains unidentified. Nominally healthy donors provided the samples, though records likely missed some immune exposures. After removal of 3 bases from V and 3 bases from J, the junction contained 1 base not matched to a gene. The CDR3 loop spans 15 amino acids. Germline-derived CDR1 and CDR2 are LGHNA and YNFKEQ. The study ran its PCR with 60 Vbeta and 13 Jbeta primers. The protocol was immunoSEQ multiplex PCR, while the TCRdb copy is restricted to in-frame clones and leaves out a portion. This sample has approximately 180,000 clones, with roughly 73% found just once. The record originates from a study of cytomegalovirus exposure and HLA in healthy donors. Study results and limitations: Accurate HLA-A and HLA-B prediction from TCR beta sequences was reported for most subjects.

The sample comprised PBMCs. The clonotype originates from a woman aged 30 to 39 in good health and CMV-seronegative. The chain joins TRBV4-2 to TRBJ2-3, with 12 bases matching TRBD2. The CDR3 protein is CASSHGLAGTDTQYF. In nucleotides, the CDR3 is TGTGCCAGCAGCCACGGACTAGCGGGGACAGATACGCAGTATTTT.